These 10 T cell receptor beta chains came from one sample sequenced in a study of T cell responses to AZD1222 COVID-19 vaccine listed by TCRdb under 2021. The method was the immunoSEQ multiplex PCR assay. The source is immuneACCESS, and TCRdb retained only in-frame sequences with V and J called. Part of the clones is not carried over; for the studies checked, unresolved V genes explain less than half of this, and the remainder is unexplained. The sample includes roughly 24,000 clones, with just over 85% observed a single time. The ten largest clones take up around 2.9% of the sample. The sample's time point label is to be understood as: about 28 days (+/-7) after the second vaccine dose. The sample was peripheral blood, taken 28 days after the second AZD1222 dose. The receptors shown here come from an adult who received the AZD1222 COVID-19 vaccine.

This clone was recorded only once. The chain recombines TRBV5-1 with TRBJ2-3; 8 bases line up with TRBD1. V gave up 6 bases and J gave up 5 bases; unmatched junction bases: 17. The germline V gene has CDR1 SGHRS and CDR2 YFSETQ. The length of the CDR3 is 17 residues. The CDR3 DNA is TGCGCCAGCAACGCATTACCCGGACAGGGTGATCAAGATACGCAGTATTTT. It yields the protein CASNALPGQGDQDTQYF.

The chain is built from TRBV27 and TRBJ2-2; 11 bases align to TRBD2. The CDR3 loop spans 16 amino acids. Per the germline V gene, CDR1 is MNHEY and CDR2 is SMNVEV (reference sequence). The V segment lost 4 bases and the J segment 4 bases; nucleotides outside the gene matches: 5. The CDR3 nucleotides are TGTGCCAGCAGTTGGGCTAGCGGGGGGTTCACCGGGGAGCTGTTTTTT. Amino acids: CASSWASGGFTGELFF.

CDR3 amino acids: CASSGSARSGHEAFF. In DNA form, the CDR3 reads TGTGCCAGCAGTGGAAGCGCTCGGAGCGGTCATGAAGCTTTCTTT. The V call is TRBV2, the J call TRBJ1-1; D is undetermined. The CDR3 runs to 15 residues. Germline V gene lookup returns CDR1 SNHLY and CDR2 FYNNEI. Trimming removed 4 bases at V and 7 bases at J, with 19 bases between.

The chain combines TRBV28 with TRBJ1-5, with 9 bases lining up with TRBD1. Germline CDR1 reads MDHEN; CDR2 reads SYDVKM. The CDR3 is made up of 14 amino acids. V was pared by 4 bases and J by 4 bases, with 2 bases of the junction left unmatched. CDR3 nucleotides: TGTGCCAGCAGTTCCGGACAGGGGAATCAGCCCCAGCATTTT. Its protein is CASSSGQGNQPQHF.

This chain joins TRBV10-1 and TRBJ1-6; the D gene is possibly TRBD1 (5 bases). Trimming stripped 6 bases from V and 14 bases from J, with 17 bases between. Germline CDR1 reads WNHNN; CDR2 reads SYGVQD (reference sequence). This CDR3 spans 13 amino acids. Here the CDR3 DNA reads TGCGCCAGCAGAATCCCTCTCAAGGACACCCTCCACTTT. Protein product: CASRIPLKDTLHF.

For the CDR3, the DNA is TGTGCCAGCAGCCAACCTTCCGGGACCCAGTACTTC. Its protein product is CASSQPSGTQYF. The chain uses TRBV3-1 (or the pseudogene TRBV3-2) and TRBJ2-5; D ambiguous. This CDR3 is built from 12 residues. The germline V gene has CDR1 LGHDT and CDR2 YNNKEL (reference sequence). Between the trimmed V and J ends, which lost 2 bases and 7 bases, there was a span of 8 bases.

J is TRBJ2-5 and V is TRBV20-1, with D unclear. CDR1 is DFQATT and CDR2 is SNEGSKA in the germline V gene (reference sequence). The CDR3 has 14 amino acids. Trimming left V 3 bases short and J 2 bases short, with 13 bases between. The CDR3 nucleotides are TGCAGTGCTAGTCCCCGGGTTGATCAAGAGACCCAGTACTTC. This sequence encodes CSASPRVDQETQYF.

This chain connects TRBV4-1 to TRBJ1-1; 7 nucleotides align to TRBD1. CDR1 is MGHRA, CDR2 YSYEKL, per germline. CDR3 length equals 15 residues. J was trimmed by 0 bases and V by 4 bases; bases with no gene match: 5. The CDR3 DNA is TGCGCCAGCAGCCTTACAGGGGTGGTGAACACTGAAGCTTTCTTT. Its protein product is CASSLTGVVNTEAFF.

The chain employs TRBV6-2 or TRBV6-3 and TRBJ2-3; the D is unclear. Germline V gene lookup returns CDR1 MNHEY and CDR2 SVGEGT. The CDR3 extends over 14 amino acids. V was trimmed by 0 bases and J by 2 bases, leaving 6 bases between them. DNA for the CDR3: TGTGCCAGCAGTTACTCAAGACACACAGATACGCAGTATTTT. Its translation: CASSYSRHTDTQYF.

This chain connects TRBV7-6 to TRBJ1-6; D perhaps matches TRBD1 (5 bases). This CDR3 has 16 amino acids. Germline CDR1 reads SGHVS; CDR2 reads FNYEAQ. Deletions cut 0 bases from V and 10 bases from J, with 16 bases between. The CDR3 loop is CASSLATGGTNSPLHF. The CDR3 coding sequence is TGTGCCAGCAGCTTAGCCACCGGGGGAACGAACTCACCCCTCCACTTT. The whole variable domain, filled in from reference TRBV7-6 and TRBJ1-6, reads GAGVSQSPRYKVTKRGQDVALRCDPISGHVSLYWYRQALGQGPEFLTYFNYEAQQDKSGLPNDRFSAERPEGSISTLTIQRTEQRDSAMYRCASSLATGGTNSPLHFGNGTRLTVT.